Described below is a single T cell receptor (beta chain) sequence and its context. The data were obtained in a study of T-cell reconstitution after alpha-beta-depleted transplantation in children. Library preparation (for TCRbeta) was performed with unique molecular identifiers. TCRdb recomputed calls from the PCR reads with MiXCR, one row per CDR3 protein. This repertoire shows 200,000 to 250,000 distinct CDR3 sequences, 20% to 30% found once; its top ten account for about 5%. CDR3 size: 14 residues. Between the trimmed V and J ends, which lost 3 bases and 3 bases, there was a span of 8 bases. Germline V CDR1 and CDR2: LGHDT, YNNKEL (reference sequence).

The chain links TRBV3-1 to TRBJ2-2; D gene unclear. The sequence was obtained from a female patient aged 2 to 10 who had a stem cell transplant for congenital amegakaryocytic thrombocytopenia, so the T cells may come from the graft donor. Sequences were derived from PBMCs, mostly from graft donor cells, sampled 360 days after TCRalphabeta/CD19-depleted stem cell transplant. The DNA for the CDR3 is TGTGCCAGCAGCCACCAATCTTACACCGGGGAGCTGTTTTTT. Protein: CASSHQSYTGELFF.